The next 5 T cell receptor beta chains were all read from a single sample in a study of T cell repertoires in cytomegalovirus infection. What these receptors recognize is not known. TCRdb ran MiXCR on the reads and lists one entry per CDR3 protein. The table shows about 900,000 distinct CDR3 sequences, with roughly 31% occurring only once. The sample here was cultured CD8+ T cells from PBMCs, taken from culture after CMV antigen stimulation. The source is a human donor in good health (CMV status not recorded). Some clones in this sample may be carry-over from other donors' samples.

The rearrangement links TRBV6-1 to TRBJ2-7; D call uncertain. V was pared by 7 bases and J by 5 bases, with 18 bases between. This CDR3 has 14 residues. Looked up from germline, CDR1 is MNHNS and CDR2 is SASEGT. The CDR3 region is CASTKTEVRDEQYF. The CDR3 nucleotides read TGTGCCAGCACTAAGACCGAGGTTAGGGACGAGCAGTACTTC.

J is TRBJ2-3 and V is TRBV2; D ambiguous. The V end lost 3 bases, the J end lost 0 bases, and 7 bases lay between the germline ends. Germline V gene data show CDR1 as SNHLY and CDR2 as FYNNEI. There are 14 residues in the CDR3. Here the CDR3 reads CASSDGPSTDTQYF. The CDR3 nucleotides are TGTGCCAGCAGTGATGGGCCTAGCACAGATACGCAGTATTTT. Full variable domain (rest looked up from reference TRBV2 and TRBJ2-3): EPEVTQTPSHQVTQMGQEVILRCVPISNHLYFYWYRQILGQKVEFLVSFYNNEISEKSEIFDDQFSVERPDGSNFTLKIRSTKLEDSAMYFCASSDGPSTDTQYFGPGTRLTVL.

The chain uses TRBV15 and TRBJ2-4; 14 positions match TRBD2. This CDR3 spans 19 amino acids. Trimming cost V 3 bases and J 0 bases; bases outside gene matches: 7. Germline loops: CDR1 LNHNV, CDR2 YYDKDF (reference sequence). The CDR3 nucleotides read TGTGCCACCAGCAGGGAAGGGACTAGCGGGGGACTAGCCAAAAACATTCAGTACTTC. It translates to CATSREGTSGGLAKNIQYF.

The chain uses TRBV7-6 and TRBJ2-7, with D possibly called TRBD1 or TRBD2 (5 bases each). CDR1 is SGHVS and CDR2 is FNYEAQ in the germline V gene. V lost 5 bases, J lost 1 base, and 15 bases lay in between. This CDR3 spans 15 amino acids. Written as DNA, the CDR3 is TGTGCCAGCAGCCCTGGGGACGAGGGGTCCTACGAGCAGTACTTC. Protein sequence: CASSPGDEGSYEQYF.

This clonotype was observed once. A clone one base away is much larger, so this may be a read error. The V gene is TRBV7-6, the J gene TRBJ2-3; TRBD1 matches at 9 bases. Germline CDR1 and CDR2: SGHVS and FNYEAQ. This CDR3 spans 18 amino acids. CDR3 sequence (DNA): TGTGCCAGCAGCTTAGGGTGGAGGGAGACAGGGGGAGCAGATATGCAGTATTTT. This translates into CASSLGWRETGGADMQYF.